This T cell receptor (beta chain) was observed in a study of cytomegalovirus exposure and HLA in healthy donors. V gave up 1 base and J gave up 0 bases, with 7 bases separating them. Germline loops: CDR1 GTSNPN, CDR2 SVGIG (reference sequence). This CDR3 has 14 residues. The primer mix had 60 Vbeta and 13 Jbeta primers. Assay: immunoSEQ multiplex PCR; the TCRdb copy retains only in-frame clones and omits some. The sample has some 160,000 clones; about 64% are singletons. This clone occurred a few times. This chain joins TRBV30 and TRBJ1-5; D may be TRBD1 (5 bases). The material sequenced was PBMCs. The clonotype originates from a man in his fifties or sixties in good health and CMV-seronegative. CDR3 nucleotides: TGTGCCTGGAGTGGGACACTTAGCAATCAGCCCCAGCATTTT. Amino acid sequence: CAWSGTLSNQPQHF.